A selection of T cell receptor beta chains follows, all from one sample in a study of blood T cell repertoires in COVID-19. Data came from immunoSEQ multiplex PCR; TCRdb stores just in-frame clones and leaves some out. The profile shows approximately 220,000 clones, approximately 84% of them singletons. Sequenced sample: peripheral blood. Receptors were obtained from a woman aged 60-75 years with acute or convalescent COVID-19. Each CDR3 is given with its conserved first and last residue. The order of the fields is V gene, D gene, clone size, J gene, CDR3 DNA, CDR3 protein. A D gene is named only where the DNA matches it firmly. Expanded clones get a size class; other rows say once, few or many, or leave the size out.

V gene: TRBV2; D gene: -; clone size: few; J gene: TRBJ1-2; CDR3 DNA: TGTGCCAGCAGTGGGCAAAACTATGGCTACACCTTC; CDR3 protein: CASSGQNYGYTF
V gene: TRBV19; D gene: -; clone size: -; J gene: TRBJ2-2; CDR3 DNA: TGTGCCAGTAGTATAGAAAGGGGGACGTACACCGGGGAGCTGTTTTTT; CDR3 protein: CASSIERGTYTGELFF
V gene: TRBV9; D gene: -; clone size: -; J gene: TRBJ1-2; CDR3 DNA: TGTGCCAGCAGCGTAGACCAGGGCCTCTATGGCTACACCTTC; CDR3 protein: CASSVDQGLYGYTF
V gene: TRBV19; D gene: TRBD1; clone size: -; J gene: TRBJ1-6; CDR3 DNA: TGTGCCAGTAGTAGAGGGACAGGGGTTAATTCACCCCTCCACTTT; CDR3 protein: CASSRGTGVNSPLHF
V gene: TRBV18; D gene: TRBD1; clone size: -; J gene: TRBJ1-2; CDR3 DNA: TGTGCCAGCTCACAGGGTGGGACAGCTTCTTATGGCTACACCTTC; CDR3 protein: CASSQGGTASYGYTF
V gene: TRBV7-2; D gene: -; clone size: -; J gene: TRBJ1-1; CDR3 DNA: TGTGCCAGCAGCGGTTACAGCGGCCCCACTGAAGCTTTCTTT; CDR3 protein: CASSGYSGPTEAFF
V gene: TRBV29-1; D gene: -; clone size: -; J gene: TRBJ1-2; CDR3 DNA: TGCAGCGTTGGAGGGGCGGGAGACTATGGCTACACCTTC; CDR3 protein: CSVGGAGDYGYTF
V gene: TRBV6-1; D gene: TRBD1; clone size: few; J gene: TRBJ1-5; CDR3 DNA: TGTGCCAGCAGTGAAGCTCGGGACAGGCGTTATAGCAATCAGCCCCAGCATTTT; CDR3 protein: CASSEARDRRYSNQPQHF
V gene: TRBV29-1; D gene: -; clone size: few; J gene: TRBJ1-2; CDR3 DNA: TGCAGCGTAGAGGAGCCTAACTATGGCTACACCTTC; CDR3 protein: CSVEEPNYGYTF
V gene: TRBV11-1; D gene: -; clone size: -; J gene: TRBJ2-1; CDR3 DNA: TGTGCCAGCAGCTTCGGTCCTTCCTACAATGAGCAGTTCTTC; CDR3 protein: CASSFGPSYNEQFF
V gene: TRBV18; D gene: TRBD1; clone size: -; J gene: TRBJ1-6; CDR3 DNA: TGTGCCAGCTCACCAACGGGACAGGTGTTCTCCCTCCACTTT; CDR3 protein: CASSPTGQVFSLHF
V gene: TRBV9; D gene: -; clone size: -; J gene: TRBJ1-1; CDR3 DNA: TGTGCCAGCAGCGTCGATACAGCGAACACTGAAGCTTTCTTT; CDR3 protein: CASSVDTANTEAFF
V gene: TRBV7-3; D gene: TRBD1; clone size: -; J gene: TRBJ2-1; CDR3 DNA: TGTGCCAGCAGCTCCTCATCCGGGACAGGGGGCAATGAGCAGTTCTTC; CDR3 protein: CASSSSSGTGGNEQFF
V gene: TRBV5-1; D gene: TRBD1; clone size: -; J gene: TRBJ1-2; CDR3 DNA: TGCGCCAGCAGCTCGCGGACAGGAGGAGACTACACCTTC; CDR3 protein: CASSSRTGGDYTF
V gene: TRBV2; D gene: -; clone size: once; J gene: TRBJ1-1; CDR3 DNA: TGTGCCAGCAGTGTAACAGCCAACACTGAAGCTTTCTTT; CDR3 protein: CASSVTANTEAFF
V gene: TRBV7-2; D gene: -; clone size: few; J gene: TRBJ1-6; CDR3 DNA: TGTGCCAGCAGCTTAGCCCCTGGCCGAGGCGGAAATTCACCCCTCCACTTT; CDR3 protein: CASSLAPGRGGNSPLHF
V gene: TRBV11-2; D gene: TRBD2; clone size: -; J gene: TRBJ2-1; CDR3 DNA: TGTGCCAGCAGCTTAGATCGAGTAGGACTAGCGGGGGAGAACAATGAGCAGTTCTTC; CDR3 protein: CASSLDRVGLAGENNEQFF
V gene: TRBV4-1; D gene: TRBD2; clone size: -; J gene: TRBJ2-1; CDR3 DNA: TGCGCCAGCAGCCAAGAGACGGGGGGTCGTGTGTGGAATGAGCAGTTCTTC; CDR3 protein: CASSQETGGRVWNEQFF
V gene: TRBV7-2; D gene: TRBD2; clone size: -; J gene: TRBJ2-3; CDR3 DNA: TGTGCCAGCAGCCCACTAGCGGGGGGGAGCACAGATACGCAGTATTTT; CDR3 protein: CASSPLAGGSTDTQYF
V gene: TRBV5-1; D gene: -; clone size: -; J gene: TRBJ2-3; CDR3 DNA: TGCGCCAGCAGCCTCGGGGATCTCACAGATACGCAGTATTTT; CDR3 protein: CASSLGDLTDTQYF
V gene: TRBV7-2; D gene: TRBD1; clone size: -; J gene: TRBJ1-2; CDR3 DNA: TGTGCCAGCAGCAACACGACAGGGTATGGCTACACCTTC; CDR3 protein: CASSNTTGYGYTF
V gene: TRBV11-2; D gene: TRBD2; clone size: -; J gene: TRBJ2-5; CDR3 DNA: TGTGCCAGCAGCTTGACTAGCGGCCCAGGGACCCAGTACTTC; CDR3 protein: CASSLTSGPGTQYF
V gene: TRBV27; D gene: -; clone size: -; J gene: TRBJ2-7; CDR3 DNA: TGTGCCAGCAGAACACTCATGGGGCTCGAGCAGTACTTC; CDR3 protein: CASRTLMGLEQYF
V gene: TRBV5-1; D gene: TRBD1; clone size: -; J gene: TRBJ1-1; CDR3 DNA: TGCGCCAGCCAGGAGGACAGGACTGAAGCTTTCTTT; CDR3 protein: CASQEDRTEAFF
V gene: TRBV5-1; D gene: -; clone size: -; J gene: TRBJ1-1; CDR3 DNA: TGCGCCAGCAGCTTCGGAGACCGGAACACTGAAGCTTTCTTT; CDR3 protein: CASSFGDRNTEAFF
V gene: TRBV2; D gene: TRBD2; clone size: many; J gene: TRBJ2-5; CDR3 DNA: TGTGCCAGCAGTGAATTGGGACTAGCGGGGGGGCTTCAAGAGACCCAGTACTTC; CDR3 protein: CASSELGLAGGLQETQYF
V gene: TRBV18; D gene: -; clone size: -; J gene: TRBJ1-1; CDR3 DNA: TGTGCCAGCTCACCAGGCAGGGGCGCCTTGACGGGCACTGAAGCTTTCTTT; CDR3 protein: CASSPGRGALTGTEAFF
V gene: TRBV6-5; D gene: -; clone size: -; J gene: TRBJ2-1; CDR3 DNA: TGTGCCAGCAGTTACTCCCTGGCGGTGTACAATGAGCAGTTCTTC; CDR3 protein: CASSYSLAVYNEQFF
V gene: TRBV4-1; D gene: TRBD1; clone size: -; J gene: TRBJ1-2; CDR3 DNA: TGCGCCAGCCGTAGAATGGGACAGGGGAACTATGGCTACACCTTC; CDR3 protein: CASRRMGQGNYGYTF
V gene: TRBV7-2; D gene: -; clone size: -; J gene: TRBJ2-7; CDR3 DNA: TGTGCCAGCAGCCCTGCGGGGACTTCACGAAGGGGATACGAGCAGTACTTC; CDR3 protein: CASSPAGTSRRGYEQYF
V gene: TRBV2; D gene: TRBD1; clone size: -; J gene: TRBJ1-2; CDR3 DNA: TGTGCCGGAGGACAGGGGATCTATGGCTACACCTTC; CDR3 protein: CAGGQGIYGYTF
V gene: TRBV10-3; D gene: -; clone size: -; J gene: TRBJ1-1; CDR3 DNA: TGTGCCATCAGTGAGCTAGCAGGGGACACTGAAGCTTTCTTT; CDR3 protein: CAISELAGDTEAFF
V gene: TRBV19; D gene: -; clone size: -; J gene: TRBJ2-5; CDR3 DNA: TGTGCCAGTAGTTCGAGGCCTTCTCGTCCAGAGACCCAGTACTTC; CDR3 protein: CASSSRPSRPETQYF
V gene: TRBV19; D gene: TRBD1; clone size: -; J gene: TRBJ2-1; CDR3 DNA: TGTGCCGCCTCGAGGGCAGGGGGCTACTACAATGAGCAGTTCTTC; CDR3 protein: CAASRAGGYYNEQFF
V gene: TRBV19; D gene: -; clone size: -; J gene: TRBJ1-2; CDR3 DNA: TGTGCCAGCGACGGGACTGACTATGGCTACACCTTC; CDR3 protein: CASDGTDYGYTF
V gene: TRBV10-1; D gene: TRBD2; clone size: -; J gene: TRBJ2-2; CDR3 DNA: TGCGCCAGCAGTGGGACTAGCGGGGGTTGGACCGGGGAGCTGTTTTTT; CDR3 protein: CASSGTSGGWTGELFF
V gene: TRBV6-2/TRBV6-3; D gene: -; clone size: -; J gene: TRBJ2-6; CDR3 DNA: TGTGCCAGCAGTATCCGAGTGGGCCCTGGGGCCAACGTCCTGACTTTC; CDR3 protein: CASSIRVGPGANVLTF
V gene: TRBV4-2; D gene: TRBD2; clone size: -; J gene: TRBJ2-5; CDR3 DNA: TGTGCCAGCAGCCAAGGGGAGACGGGGGGAGGTGAGACCCAGTACTTC; CDR3 protein: CASSQGETGGGETQYF
V gene: TRBV4-2; D gene: TRBD2; clone size: -; J gene: TRBJ2-2; CDR3 DNA: TGTGCCAGCAGCCAGACCGAAGCGGGGGGAACCGGGGAGCTGTTTTTT; CDR3 protein: CASSQTEAGGTGELFF
V gene: TRBV19; D gene: -; clone size: -; J gene: TRBJ1-1; CDR3 DNA: TGTGCCAGTAGTATCCTCGGGAGGAACACTGAAGCTTTCTTT; CDR3 protein: CASSILGRNTEAFF
V gene: TRBV18; D gene: -; clone size: -; J gene: TRBJ2-3; CDR3 DNA: TGTGCCAGCTCACCACGCAGGACTACCAGCTTCCTGGTCGGCACAGATACGCAGTATTTT; CDR3 protein: CASSPRRTTSFLVGTDTQYF
V gene: TRBV27; D gene: -; clone size: few; J gene: TRBJ1-1; CDR3 DNA: TGTGCCAGCATGCCGCAGCCGGGACATGGGGCTTTCTTT; CDR3 protein: CASMPQPGHGAFF
V gene: TRBV19; D gene: -; clone size: -; J gene: TRBJ1-1; CDR3 DNA: TGTGCCAGTACTATTCAATGGAAGACAGGGAACACTGAAGCTTTCTTT; CDR3 protein: CASTIQWKTGNTEAFF
V gene: TRBV5-1; D gene: TRBD1; clone size: few; J gene: TRBJ1-4; CDR3 DNA: TGCGCCAGCAGCATGGGACAGGGGGCTATTAATGAAAAACTGTTTTTT; CDR3 protein: CASSMGQGAINEKLFF
V gene: TRBV7-2; D gene: -; clone size: many; J gene: TRBJ2-5; CDR3 DNA: TGTGCCAGCAGCTCTAGGGGGTCGGAGACCCAGTACTTC; CDR3 protein: CASSSRGSETQYF
V gene: TRBV9; D gene: -; clone size: -; J gene: TRBJ2-5; CDR3 DNA: TGTGCCAGCAGCGTAGGGGCTAGCGAGCAAGAGACCCAGTACTTC; CDR3 protein: CASSVGASEQETQYF
V gene: TRBV14; D gene: -; clone size: -; J gene: TRBJ2-1; CDR3 DNA: TGTGCCAGCAGCCGGTATCGAGGGGGGGCTAGTTTGGGTGAGCAGTTCTTC; CDR3 protein: CASSRYRGGASLGEQFF
V gene: TRBV24-1; D gene: TRBD1; clone size: -; J gene: TRBJ2-5; CDR3 DNA: TGTGCCACCAGTGAATCCGACAGGGTTGAGACCCAGTACTTC; CDR3 protein: CATSESDRVETQYF
V gene: TRBV2; D gene: -; clone size: -; J gene: TRBJ1-1; CDR3 DNA: TGTGCCAGCAGTAGTGAGAGAAACACTGAAGCTTTCTTT; CDR3 protein: CASSSERNTEAFF
V gene: TRBV6-5; D gene: TRBD2; clone size: -; J gene: TRBJ2-1; CDR3 DNA: TGTGCCAGCAGTAGTAGCGGGGGAGCCTACAATGAGCAGTTCTTC; CDR3 protein: CASSSSGGAYNEQFF
V gene: TRBV5-1; D gene: -; clone size: -; J gene: TRBJ2-3; CDR3 DNA: TGCGCCAGCAGCCCCGATGGGGGCAGCACAGATACGCAGTATTTT; CDR3 protein: CASSPDGGSTDTQYF
V gene: TRBV6-2/TRBV6-3; D gene: -; clone size: -; J gene: TRBJ2-3; CDR3 DNA: TGTGCCAGCAGTTACGCGGAAGTGGCGGATACGCAGTATTTT; CDR3 protein: CASSYAEVADTQYF
V gene: TRBV7-3; D gene: -; clone size: -; J gene: TRBJ2-3; CDR3 DNA: TGTGCCAGCAGCTTACTCGCCCCCAGGGATACGCAGTATTTT; CDR3 protein: CASSLLAPRDTQYF